This T cell receptor (beta chain) was recovered during a study of shared clonotypes between healthy human individuals. Trimming removed 1 base at V and 4 bases at J, with 8 bases between. Germline V gene lookup returns CDR1 LGHNA and CDR2 YSLEER. The CDR3 sequence is 13 residues long. CD8 cells regarded as naive lacked CD45RO, were positively chosen for CCR7, and omitted terminally differentiated effector memory CD45RA+ cells. In the original workflow: From ImmunoSEQ came sequences covering only the junction and carrying no quality scores, so filtering differed. TCRdb's table, derived via immunoSEQ multiplex PCR, lists solely in-frame clones and lacks some. D and trimming were read from the DNA, whereas the V and J calls and clone size are those reported in that table. The sample lists approximately 840,000 clones, about 97% occurring once.

Source material: naive CD8+ T cells sorted from blood. This sequence was found in a man aged 30 to 39 in good health. This chain joins TRBV4-3 and TRBJ2-7, with no clear D. This CDR3 reads CASSQARDYEQYF. CDR3 bases: TGCGCCAGCAGCCAAGCCCGAGATTACGAGCAGTACTTC.